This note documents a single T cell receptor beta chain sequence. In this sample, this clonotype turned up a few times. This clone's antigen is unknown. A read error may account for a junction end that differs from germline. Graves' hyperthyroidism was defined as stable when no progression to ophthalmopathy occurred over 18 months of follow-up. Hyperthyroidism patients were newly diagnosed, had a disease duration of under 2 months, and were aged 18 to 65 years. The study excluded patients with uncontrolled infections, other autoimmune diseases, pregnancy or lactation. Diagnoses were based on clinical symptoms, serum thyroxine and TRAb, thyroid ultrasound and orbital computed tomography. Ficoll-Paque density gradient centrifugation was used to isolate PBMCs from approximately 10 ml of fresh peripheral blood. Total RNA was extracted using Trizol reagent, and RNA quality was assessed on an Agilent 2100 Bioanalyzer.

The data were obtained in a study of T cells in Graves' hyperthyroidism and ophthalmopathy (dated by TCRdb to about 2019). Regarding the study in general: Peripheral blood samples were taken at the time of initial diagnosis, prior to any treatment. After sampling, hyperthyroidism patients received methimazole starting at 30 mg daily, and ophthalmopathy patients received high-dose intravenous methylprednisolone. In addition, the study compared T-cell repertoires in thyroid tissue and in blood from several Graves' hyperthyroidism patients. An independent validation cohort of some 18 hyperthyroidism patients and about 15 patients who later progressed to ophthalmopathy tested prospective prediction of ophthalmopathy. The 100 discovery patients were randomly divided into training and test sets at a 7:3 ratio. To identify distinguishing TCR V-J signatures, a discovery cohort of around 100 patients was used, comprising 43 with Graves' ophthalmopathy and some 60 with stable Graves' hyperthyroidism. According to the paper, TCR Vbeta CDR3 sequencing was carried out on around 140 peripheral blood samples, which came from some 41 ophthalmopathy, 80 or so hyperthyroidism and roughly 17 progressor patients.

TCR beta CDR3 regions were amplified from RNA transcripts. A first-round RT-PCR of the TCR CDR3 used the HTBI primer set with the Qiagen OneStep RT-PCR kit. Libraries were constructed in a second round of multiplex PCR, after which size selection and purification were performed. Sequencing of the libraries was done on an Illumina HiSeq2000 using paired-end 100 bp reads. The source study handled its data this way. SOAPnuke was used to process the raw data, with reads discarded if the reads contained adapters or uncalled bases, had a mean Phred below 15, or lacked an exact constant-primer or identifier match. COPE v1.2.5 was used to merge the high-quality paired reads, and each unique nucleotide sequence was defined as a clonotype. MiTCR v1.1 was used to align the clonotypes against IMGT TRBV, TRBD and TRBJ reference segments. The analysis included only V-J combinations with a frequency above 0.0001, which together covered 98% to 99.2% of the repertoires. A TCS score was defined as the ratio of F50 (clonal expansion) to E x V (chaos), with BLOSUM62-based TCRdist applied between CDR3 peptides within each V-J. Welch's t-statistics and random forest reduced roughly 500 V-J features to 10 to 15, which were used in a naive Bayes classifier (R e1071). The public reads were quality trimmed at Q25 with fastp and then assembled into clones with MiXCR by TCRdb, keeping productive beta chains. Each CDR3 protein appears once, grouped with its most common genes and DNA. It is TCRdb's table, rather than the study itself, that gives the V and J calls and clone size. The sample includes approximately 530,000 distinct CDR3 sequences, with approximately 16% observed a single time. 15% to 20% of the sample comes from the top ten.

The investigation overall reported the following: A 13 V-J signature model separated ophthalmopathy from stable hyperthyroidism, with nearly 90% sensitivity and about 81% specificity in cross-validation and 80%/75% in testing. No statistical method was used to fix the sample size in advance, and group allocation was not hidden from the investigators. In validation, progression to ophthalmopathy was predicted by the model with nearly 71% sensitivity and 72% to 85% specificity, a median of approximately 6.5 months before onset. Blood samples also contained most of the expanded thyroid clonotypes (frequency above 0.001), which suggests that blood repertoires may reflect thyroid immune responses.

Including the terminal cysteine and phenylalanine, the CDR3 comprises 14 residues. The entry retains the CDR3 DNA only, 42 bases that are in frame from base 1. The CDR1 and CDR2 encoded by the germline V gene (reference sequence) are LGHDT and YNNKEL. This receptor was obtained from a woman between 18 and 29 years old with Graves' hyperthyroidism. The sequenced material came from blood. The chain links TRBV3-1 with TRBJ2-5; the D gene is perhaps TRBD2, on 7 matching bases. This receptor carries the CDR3 CASRPPGGGETQYF. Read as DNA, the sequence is TGCGCCAGCAGACCCCCGGGGGGCGGAGAGACCCAGTACTTC.